The rows below give T cell receptor beta chains drawn from one sample of a study of blood T cell repertoires in COVID-19. Assay used: immunoSEQ multiplex PCR; TCRdb lists only in-frame clones, some missing. The sample includes about 74,000 clones, just over 85% of them seen just once. Sequenced input: peripheral blood. The receptors stem from a woman over 75 with active or convalescent COVID-19. Both conserved end residues are trimmed from each CDR3.

j_gene: TRBJ2-6
v_gene: TRBV5-1
CDR3aa: ASSLQGAGANVLT

j_gene: TRBJ1-1
v_gene: TRBV7-9
CDR3aa: ASSLRTVRAF

j_gene: TRBJ2-5
v_gene: TRBV5-1
CDR3aa: ASSLGGGGRETQY

j_gene: TRBJ1-3
v_gene: TRBV20-1
CDR3aa: RVRSGNTIY

j_gene: TRBJ2-5
v_gene: TRBV5-1
CDR3aa: ASSTGGLETQY

j_gene: TRBJ1-1
v_gene: TRBV29-1
CDR3aa: SVDIVSGRTEAF

j_gene: TRBJ2-2
v_gene: TRBV7-3
CDR3aa: ASSLSGVSTGELF

j_gene: TRBJ1-6
v_gene: TRBV5-1
CDR3aa: ASSLEGTGLNSPLH

j_gene: TRBJ2-2
v_gene: TRBV19
CDR3aa: ASSPNSGQGPGELF

j_gene: TRBJ2-7
v_gene: TRBV9
CDR3aa: ASSVGSGGPYEQY

j_gene: TRBJ2-3
v_gene: TRBV11-2
CDR3aa: ASSFSGTRTDTQY

j_gene: TRBJ2-1
v_gene: TRBV18
CDR3aa: ASSLWEREKDEQF

j_gene: TRBJ1-5
v_gene: TRBV6-5
CDR3aa: ASSSNRGLSQPQH

j_gene: TRBJ1-1
v_gene: TRBV9
CDR3aa: ASSPRTGWDTEAF

j_gene: TRBJ2-7
v_gene: TRBV6-6
CDR3aa: ASRDTGGLRYEQY

j_gene: TRBJ2-2
v_gene: TRBV5-1
CDR3aa: ASSLGVGVTGELF

j_gene: TRBJ1-2
v_gene: TRBV21-1
CDR3aa: ASSKAGYGYT

j_gene: TRBJ1-4
v_gene: TRBV30
CDR3aa: AWNLDRGEKLF

j_gene: TRBJ1-2
v_gene: TRBV19
CDR3aa: ASSITGGLNYGYT

j_gene: TRBJ2-2
v_gene: TRBV4-3
CDR3aa: ASSQAEGAGELF

j_gene: TRBJ1-1
v_gene: TRBV30
CDR3aa: ASPPRGVNTEAF

j_gene: TRBJ2-1
v_gene: TRBV9
CDR3aa: ASSVAGGPYNEQF

j_gene: TRBJ1-4
v_gene: TRBV7-9
CDR3aa: ASSKRQGSGEKLF

j_gene: TRBJ2-1
v_gene: TRBV24-1
CDR3aa: ATSGAVGPEQF

j_gene: TRBJ2-1
v_gene: TRBV24-1
CDR3aa: ATKAGNNEQF

j_gene: TRBJ1-2
v_gene: TRBV15
CDR3aa: ATSRERISYGYT

j_gene: TRBJ2-2
v_gene: TRBV19
CDR3aa: ASSIASVSTGELF

j_gene: TRBJ1-1
v_gene: TRBV2
CDR3aa: ASSDRVRGTEAF

j_gene: TRBJ1-1
v_gene: TRBV5-1
CDR3aa: ASSPEGRDTEAF

j_gene: TRBJ2-1
v_gene: TRBV2
CDR3aa: ASSYSGGEQF

j_gene: TRBJ1-1
v_gene: TRBV6-1
CDR3aa: ASSETPGGASEAF

j_gene: TRBJ1-6
v_gene: TRBV25-1
CDR3aa: ASSPGHHNSPLH

j_gene: TRBJ2-1
v_gene: TRBV5-1
CDR3aa: ASSFKGGSYNEQF

j_gene: TRBJ2-3
v_gene: TRBV6-2/TRBV6-3
CDR3aa: ASSSTFPQY

j_gene: TRBJ1-5
v_gene: TRBV27
CDR3aa: ASSYREGQPQH

j_gene: TRBJ2-1
v_gene: TRBV7-7
CDR3aa: ASSLGGTGVEQF

j_gene: TRBJ2-2
v_gene: TRBV27
CDR3aa: ASSLFLSGELF

j_gene: TRBJ1-2
v_gene: TRBV4-1
CDR3aa: ASSQGGQGFVYGYT

j_gene: TRBJ1-6
v_gene: TRBV14
CDR3aa: ASSHRTGGSPLH

j_gene: TRBJ2-1
v_gene: TRBV7-3
CDR3aa: ASSSLAGRGNEQF

j_gene: TRBJ1-2
v_gene: TRBV4-1
CDR3aa: ASSQGAGVSGYT

j_gene: TRBJ1-1
v_gene: TRBV28
CDR3aa: ASSVGQGGNTEAF

j_gene: TRBJ1-2
v_gene: TRBV30
CDR3aa: AWSVSGGYT

j_gene: TRBJ2-7
v_gene: TRBV5-6
CDR3aa: ASSALGTGEIEQY

j_gene: TRBJ2-1
v_gene: TRBV5-1
CDR3aa: ASSLASGRAYNEQF

j_gene: TRBJ2-3
v_gene: TRBV5-1
CDR3aa: ASTTDSPDTQY

j_gene: TRBJ1-1
v_gene: TRBV30
CDR3aa: AWSAGLEETEAF

j_gene: TRBJ1-6
v_gene: TRBV5-6
CDR3aa: ASSSSRLNSPLH

j_gene: TRBJ2-2
v_gene: TRBV11-2
CDR3aa: ASSPGLAGTGELF

j_gene: TRBJ2-3
v_gene: TRBV29-1
CDR3aa: SVLPQGGGPTDTQY

j_gene: TRBJ1-5
v_gene: TRBV11-2
CDR3aa: ASSPPGGSQPQH

j_gene: TRBJ1-2
v_gene: TRBV9
CDR3aa: ASSVATTVNYGYT

j_gene: TRBJ1-2
v_gene: TRBV5-6
CDR3aa: ASSLVGDRDAYGYT

j_gene: TRBJ1-6
v_gene: TRBV2
CDR3aa: ASSEGLRGYSPLH

j_gene: TRBJ1-5
v_gene: TRBV12-3/TRBV12-4
CDR3aa: ASSPDRAQPQH

j_gene: TRBJ2-7
v_gene: TRBV5-1
CDR3aa: ASSLPQTGYTYEQY

j_gene: TRBJ1-1
v_gene: TRBV2
CDR3aa: ASSSGTGSSDTEAF

j_gene: TRBJ1-4
v_gene: TRBV5-1
CDR3aa: ASSLGPRGPSNEKLF

j_gene: TRBJ1-4
v_gene: TRBV7-2
CDR3aa: ASSFSATNEKLF